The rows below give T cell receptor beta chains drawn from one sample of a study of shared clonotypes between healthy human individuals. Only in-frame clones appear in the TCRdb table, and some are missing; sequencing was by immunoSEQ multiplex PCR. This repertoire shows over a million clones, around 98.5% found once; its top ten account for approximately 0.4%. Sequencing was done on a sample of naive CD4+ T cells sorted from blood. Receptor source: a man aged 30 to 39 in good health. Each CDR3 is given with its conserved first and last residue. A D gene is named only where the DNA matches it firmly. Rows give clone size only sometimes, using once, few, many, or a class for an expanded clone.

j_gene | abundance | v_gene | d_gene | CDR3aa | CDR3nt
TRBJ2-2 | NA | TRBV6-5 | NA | CASSYSKNTGELFF | TGTGCCAGCAGTTACTCGAAGAACACCGGGGAGCTGTTTTTT
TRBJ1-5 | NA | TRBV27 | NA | CASSSATRLSNQPQHF | TGTGCCAGCAGTTCAGCCACACGCCTTAGCAATCAGCCCCAGCATTTT
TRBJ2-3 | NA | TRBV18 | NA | CASSTTHKTSTDTQYF | TGTGCCAGCTCGACCACCCATAAAACTAGCACAGATACGCAGTATTTT
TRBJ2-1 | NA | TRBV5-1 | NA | CASSPRDTGYNEQFF | TGCGCCAGCAGCCCCCGGGACACCGGTTACAATGAGCAGTTCTTC
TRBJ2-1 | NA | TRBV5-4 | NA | CASSPPPGNEQFF | TGTGCCAGCAGCCCCCCGCCTGGAAATGAGCAGTTCTTC
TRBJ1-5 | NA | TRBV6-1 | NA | CASSDFGSRMAQHF | TGTGCCAGCAGTGATTTCGGATCGCGAATGGCCCAGCATTTT
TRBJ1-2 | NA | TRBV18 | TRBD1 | CASSPSGTGEGYTF | TGTGCCAGCTCACCATCGGGGACAGGGGAAGGCTACACCTTC
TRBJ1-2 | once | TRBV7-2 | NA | CASSLPRQTNYGYTF | TGTGCCAGCAGCCTCCCTCGACAGACTAACTATGGCTACACCTTC
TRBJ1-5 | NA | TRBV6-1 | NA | CASSEIHARGNQPQHF | TGTGCCAGCAGTGAGATCCATGCCAGAGGCAATCAGCCCCAGCATTTT
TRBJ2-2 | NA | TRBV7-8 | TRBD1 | CASSLPWRRDSNTGELFF | TGTGCCAGCAGCTTACCCTGGCGCCGGGACAGCAACACCGGGGAGCTGTTTTTT
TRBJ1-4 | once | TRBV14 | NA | CASSQDNRDGEKLFF | TGTGCCAGCAGCCAAGATAACAGGGACGGTGAAAAACTGTTTTTT
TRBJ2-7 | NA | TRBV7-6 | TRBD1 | CASSRPSGGTGSSYEQYF | TGTGCCAGCAGCCGTCCCAGTGGGGGGACAGGGAGCTCCTACGAGCAGTACTTC
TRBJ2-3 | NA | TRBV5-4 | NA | CASSHLSVSTDTQYF | TGTGCCAGCAGCCACCTATCAGTTAGCACAGATACGCAGTATTTT
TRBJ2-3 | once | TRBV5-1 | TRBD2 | CASSLRLAVTDTQYF | TGCGCCAGCAGCTTGAGGCTAGCGGTCACAGATACGCAGTATTTT
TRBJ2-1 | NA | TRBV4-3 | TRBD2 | CASSHETGTSGRLEDNEQFF | TGCGCCAGCAGCCACGAAACCGGGACTAGCGGGAGGCTCGAGGACAATGAGCAGTTCTTC
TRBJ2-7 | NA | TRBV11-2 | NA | CASSFRDPPYEQYF | TGTGCCAGCAGCTTCCGGGACCCACCCTACGAGCAGTACTTC
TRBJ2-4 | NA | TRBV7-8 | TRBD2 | CASSFGLELAKNIQYF | TGTGCCAGCAGCTTCGGACTAGAATTAGCCAAAAACATTCAGTACTTC
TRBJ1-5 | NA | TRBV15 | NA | CATSRGDINQPQHF | TGTGCCACCAGCAGAGGGGACATTAATCAGCCCCAGCATTTT
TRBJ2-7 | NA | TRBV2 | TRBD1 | CASTSTGGGEQYF | TGTGCCAGCACTTCAACAGGGGGTGGCGAGCAGTACTTC
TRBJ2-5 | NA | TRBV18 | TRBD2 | CASSPGTSKQETQYF | TGTGCCAGCTCTCCCGGGACTAGCAAACAAGAGACCCAGTACTTC
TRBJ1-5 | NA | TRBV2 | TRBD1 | CASSEGGQRRNQPQHF | TGTGCCAGCAGTGAAGGGGGACAGCGCCGGAATCAGCCCCAGCATTTT
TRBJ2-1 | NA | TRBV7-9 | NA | CASSLPPTDGVPNEQFF | TGTGCCAGCAGCTTACCACCGACTGACGGTGTGCCAAATGAGCAGTTCTTC
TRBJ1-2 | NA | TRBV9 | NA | CASSESMGTSYGYTF | TGTGCCAGCAGCGAGTCGATGGGGACGTCGTATGGCTACACCTTC
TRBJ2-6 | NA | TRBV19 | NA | CASRSRQAGANVLTF | TGTGCCAGTAGGTCGAGACAGGCTGGGGCCAACGTCCTGACTTTC
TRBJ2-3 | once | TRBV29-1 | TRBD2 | CSVRGRASDTQYF | TGCAGCGTTCGCGGGAGGGCTTCAGATACGCAGTATTTT
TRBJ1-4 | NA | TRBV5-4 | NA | CASSSHTGNEKLFF | TGTGCCAGCAGCTCCCACACAGGGAATGAAAAACTGTTTTTT
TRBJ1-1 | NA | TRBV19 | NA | CASHRAGRAWNTEAFF | TGTGCCAGTCATAGGGCCGGGAGGGCATGGAACACTGAAGCTTTCTTT
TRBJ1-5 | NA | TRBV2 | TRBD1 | CASSDRQGSAQPQHF | TGTGCCAGCAGTGACAGACAGGGGAGTGCTCAGCCCCAGCATTTT
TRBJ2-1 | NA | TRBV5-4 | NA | CASITKGNNEQFF | TGTGCCAGCATCACAAAGGGGAACAATGAGCAGTTCTTC
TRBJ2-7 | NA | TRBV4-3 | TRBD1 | CASSLDRGIVQYF | TGCGCCAGCAGCCTTGACAGGGGGATCGTGCAGTACTTC
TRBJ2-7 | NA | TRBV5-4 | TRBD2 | CASSSPGTSGAYEQYF | TGTGCCAGCAGCTCACCAGGGACTAGCGGAGCCTACGAGCAGTACTTC
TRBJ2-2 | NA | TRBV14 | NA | CASSHPPGRGSGELFF | TGTGCCAGCAGCCACCCACCGGGACGGGGCTCCGGGGAGCTGTTTTTT
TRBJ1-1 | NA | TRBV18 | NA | CASSPLKVEGEAFF | TGTGCCAGCTCACCACTTAAGGTGGAAGGTGAAGCTTTCTTT
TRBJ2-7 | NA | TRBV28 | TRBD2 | CASSPLGTRYSYEQYF | TGTGCCAGCAGTCCTCTTGGGACTAGATATTCCTACGAGCAGTACTTC
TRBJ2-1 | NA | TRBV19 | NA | CASSMKGTAQFF | TGTGCCAGTAGTATGAAAGGGACTGCGCAGTTCTTC
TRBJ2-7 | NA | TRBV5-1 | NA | CASSLGSSTYEQYF | TGCGCCAGCAGCTTGGGGTCCTCTACCTACGAGCAGTACTTC
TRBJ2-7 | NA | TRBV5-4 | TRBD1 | CASSLPKPGTGVYEQYF | TGTGCCAGCAGCTTGCCAAAACCTGGGACAGGGGTTTACGAGCAGTACTTC
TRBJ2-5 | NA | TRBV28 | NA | CASSLGPRTELKETQYF | TGTGCCAGCAGTTTAGGCCCTCGGACAGAACTAAAAGAGACCCAGTACTTC
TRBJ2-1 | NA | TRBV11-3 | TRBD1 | CASSPTRDRGTNEQFF | TGTGCCAGCAGCCCGACCCGGGACAGGGGGACGAATGAGCAGTTCTTC
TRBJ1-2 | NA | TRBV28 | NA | CASSLVQRLGGYTF | TGTGCCAGCAGTTTAGTTCAGCGCTTGGGTGGCTACACCTTC
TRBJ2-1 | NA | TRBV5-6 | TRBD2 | CASSFLLAGGPGEQFF | TGTGCCAGCAGCTTTTTACTAGCGGGAGGACCTGGTGAGCAGTTCTTC
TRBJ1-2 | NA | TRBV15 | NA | CATSRDLGGSGYTF | TGTGCCACCAGCAGAGATTTGGGGGGATCTGGCTACACCTTC
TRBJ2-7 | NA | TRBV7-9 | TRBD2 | CASSLIGGSIYEQYF | TGTGCCAGCAGCTTAATCGGGGGGTCGATTTACGAGCAGTACTTC
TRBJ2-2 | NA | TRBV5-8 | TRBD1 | CASSSRDRVVTGELFF | TGTGCCAGCAGTAGCCGGGACAGGGTGGTCACCGGGGAGCTGTTTTTT
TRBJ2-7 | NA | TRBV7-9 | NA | CAILKSRPYEQYF | TGTGCCATCCTAAAGTCGCGCCCCTACGAGCAGTACTTC